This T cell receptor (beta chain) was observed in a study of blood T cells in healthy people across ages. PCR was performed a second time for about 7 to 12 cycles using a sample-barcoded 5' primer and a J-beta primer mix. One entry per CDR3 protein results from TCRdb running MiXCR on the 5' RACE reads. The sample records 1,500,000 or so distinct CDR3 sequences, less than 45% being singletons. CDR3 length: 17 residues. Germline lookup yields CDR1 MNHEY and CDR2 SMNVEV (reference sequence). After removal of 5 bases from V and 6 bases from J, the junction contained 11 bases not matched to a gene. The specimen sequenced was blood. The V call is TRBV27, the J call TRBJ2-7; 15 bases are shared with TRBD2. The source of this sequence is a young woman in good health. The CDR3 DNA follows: TGTGCCAGCAGTCCGGGACTAGCGGGGGGTTTAATCTCCGAGCAGTACTTC. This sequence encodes CASSPGLAGGLISEQYF.